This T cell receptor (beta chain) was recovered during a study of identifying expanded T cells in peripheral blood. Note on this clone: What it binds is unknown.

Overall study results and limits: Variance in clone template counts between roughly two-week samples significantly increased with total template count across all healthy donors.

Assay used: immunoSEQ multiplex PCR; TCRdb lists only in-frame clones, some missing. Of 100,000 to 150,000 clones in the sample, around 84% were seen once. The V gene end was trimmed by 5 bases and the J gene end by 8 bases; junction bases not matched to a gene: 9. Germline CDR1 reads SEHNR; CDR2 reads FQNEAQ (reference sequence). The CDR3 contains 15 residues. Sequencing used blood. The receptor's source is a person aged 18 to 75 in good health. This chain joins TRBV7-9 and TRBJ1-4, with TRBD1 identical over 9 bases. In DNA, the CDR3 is TGTGCCAGCAGCACCGGGACAGGGAGGGAGGAAAAACTGTTTTTT. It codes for CASSTGTGREEKLFF.